This TCR beta chain comes out of a study of blood T cell repertoires in COVID-19. Sequencing used immunoSEQ multiplex PCR; TCRdb keeps in-frame clones, though not all of them. The table has some 38,000 clones, just under 75% seen once. Trimming cost V 2 bases and J 1 base, with 8 bases left between them. Germline V gene lookup returns CDR1 MNHNS and CDR2 SASEGT. This CDR3 comprises 14 residues. The receptor's source is a man between 70 and 80 years old with COVID-19, enrolled during active disease. This chain links TRBV6-1 with TRBJ1-1, with no clear D. Sequenced input: peripheral blood. The CDR3 loop is CASSELRANTEAFF. The CDR3 DNA sequence: TGTGCCAGCAGTGAATTACGAGCGAACACTGAAGCTTTCTTT.